This TCR beta chain was sequenced in a study of control samples from healthy donors and cancer patients. Method: immunoSEQ multiplex PCR; TCRdb's copy keeps in-frame clones and lacks some. The sample yields 20,000 to 30,000 clones, around 83% seen once. The source material was PBMCs. The sequence was collected from a man aged 55 to 70 with colorectal cancer.

CDR3 sequence reads: CASSITTEVYGYTF. The CDR3 DNA follows: TGTGCCAGTAGTATAACAACGGAGGTTTATGGCTACACCTTC. This rearrangement joins TRBV19 to TRBJ1-2; D remains ambiguous. The CDR3 is 14 residues long. With 2 bases removed from V and 5 bases from J, the gap between germline ends came to 12 bases. The germline gives CDR1 LNHDA, CDR2 SQIVND (reference sequence).